This TCR beta chain stems from a study of blood T cell repertoires in COVID-19. Original analysis: Nucleated cell counts were estimated from reference gene primer amplification. Produced via immunoSEQ multiplex PCR; TCRdb's table is partial and in-frame only. That table supplies the V and J calls and clone size; D and trimming were determined from the DNA. Altogether about 160,000 clones are present, approximately 80% being singletons, with the ten largest covering around 8.1%. Germline CDR1 LGHDT, CDR2 YNNKEL (reference sequence). Losses at the gene ends were 3 bases for V and 7 bases for J; bases not matched to a gene: 6. This CDR3 region has 14 residues.

The clonotype originates from a man between 60 and 70 years old with acute or convalescent COVID-19. The source material was peripheral blood. This chain joins TRBV3-1 (or the pseudogene TRBV3-2) and TRBJ1-5, with TRBD1 identical over 7 bases. CDR3 nucleotides: TGTGCCAGCAGCCAGACAGGGAGGTTCCAGCCCCAGCATTTT. Translating it yields CASSQTGRFQPQHF.